A single sample is the source of the 3 T cell receptor beta chains below, sequenced in a study of human T cells and chemical hapten exposure. Each CDR3 protein gets one entry after TCRdb re-called the RACE reads with MiXCR. The repertoire holds over 300,000 distinct CDR3 sequences, approximately 5.1% seen once, with just over 2.5% in the top ten. Time point: pre-sensitization, week 0. Treatment indicated: therapeutic diphenylcyclopropenone sensitization with weekly scalp DPC. The sample consisted of whole blood, taken in connection with sensitization to the hapten diphenylcyclopropenone (DPC). These TCRs come from a woman in her forties or fifties with alopecia areata. Some clones in this sample may be carry-over from other donors' samples.

The chain joins TRBV10-3 to TRBJ1-4; 10 nucleotides match TRBD1. V was pared by 11 bases and J by 5 bases, with 5 bases of the junction left unmatched. The CDR3 runs 13 residues. Germline V gene sequence: CDR1 ENHRY, CDR2 SYGVKD. The CDR3 sequence: CAATGQGNEKLFF. The CDR3, as DNA: TGTGCCGCTACGGGACAGGGGAATGAAAAACTGTTTTTT.

The sample holds a few counts of this clonotype. The rearrangement links TRBV5-5 to TRBJ2-7; the D gene could be TRBD1 or TRBD2 (5 bases each). CDR1 SGHKS and CDR2 YYEKEE come from the germline V gene (reference sequence). Between the trimmed V and J ends, which lost 4 bases and 5 bases, there was a span of 13 bases. The CDR3 extends over 13 amino acids. CDR3 in amino acids: CASSPPGDHEQYF. The CDR3 nucleotides are TGTGCCAGCAGCCCCCCCGGGGACCACGAGCAGTACTTC.

This clonotype was recorded many times. V is TRBV27 and J is TRBJ2-2; the match to TRBD2 covers 12 bases. The junction had 6 bases not matched to a gene; V was cut back by 5 bases and J by 8 bases. The CDR3 sequence is 15 residues long. Looked up from germline, CDR1 is MNHEY and CDR2 is SMNVEV (reference sequence). The CDR3 region is CASSLGLAGSGELFF. The CDR3, as DNA: TGTGCCAGCAGTCTAGGACTAGCGGGATCAGGGGAGCTGTTTTTT.